This T cell receptor (beta chain) was sequenced for a study of T cells in Graves' hyperthyroidism and ophthalmopathy. The germline gives CDR1 LNHDA, CDR2 SQIVND (reference sequence). The CDR3 runs 15 residues. The germline V and J ends were trimmed by 2 bases and 1 base, with 8 bases remaining between them. Notes on this clonotype: Its antigen remains unidentified.

Study-wide results and caveats: Ophthalmopathy got predicted by the model a median roughly 6.1 months before its onset. A model of 13 V-J pairs discriminated ophthalmopathy from stable hyperthyroidism. Appearing also in blood were most of the thyroid clonotypes expanded above 0.001.

RNA transcripts were the template for amplifying TCR beta CDR3 regions. The HTBI primer set drove a first-round RT-PCR of the TCR CDR3. MiXCR, run by TCRdb on the multiplex PCR reads, gives a single entry per CDR3 protein. The sample lists over 450,000 distinct CDR3 sequences, approximately 14% occurring once. Each diagnosis drew on symptoms, thyroxine, TRAb, thyroid ultrasound and orbital computed tomography findings. This chain links TRBV19 with TRBJ2-2; D may be TRBD1 (5 bases). This sequence was found in a woman aged 18-30 years with Graves' hyperthyroidism. Sequencing was done on a sample of blood. The CDR3 sequence is CASSIMQGNTGELFF. CDR3 sequence (DNA): TGTGCCAGTAGTATAATGCAGGGGAACACCGGGGAGCTGTTTTTT.